This section outlines one T cell receptor (beta chain) sequence together with its context. Antigen: not known. This CDR3 is 16 amino acids long. The V gene lost 0 bases and the J gene lost 5 bases, with 16 bases spanning the gap. Germline-derived CDR1 and CDR2 are SGHAT and FQNNGV. These data are taken from a study of chemoradiotherapy in HPV16-positive cancers. Notes on the study in general: HPV-specific T cells were functionally defined from only two HPV16-positive patients. HPV-responsive T-cell expansion during chemoradiotherapy was linked to improved recurrence-free survival in HPV16-positive patients. Candidate HPV-specific clones and E7-related TCR motifs grew in tumor during treatment.

Assay used: immunoSEQ multiplex PCR; TCRdb lists only in-frame clones, some missing. The sample comprises roughly 12,000 clones, 63% of which are singletons, and about 20% rests with the top ten. The V and J genes are TRBV11-2 and TRBJ2-5; D might be TRBD2 (7 bases). Sampling was carried out from a patient who underwent chemoradiotherapy. This clonotype was obtained from a human donor with HPV-associated anogenital cancer. In DNA, the CDR3 is TGTGCCAGCAGCTTAGATTTTGTGGGGGGGCCCGAGACCCAGTACTTC. Translated: CASSLDFVGGPETQYF.